Sequencing of this T cell receptor (beta chain) was carried out in a study of T cell responses to AZD1222 COVID-19 vaccine. Findings of the study overall: White British donors predominated, females outnumbered males, and clonal diversity was possibly underestimated.

This clone was seen just once. The target antigen is unknown. V dropped 0 bases and J dropped 3 bases, with 18 bases sitting between them. The CDR3 runs to 17 residues. The germline V gene encodes CDR1 MGHRA and CDR2 YSYEKL. Using immunoSEQ multiplex PCR, the repertoire was profiled, and TCRdb retains in-frame clones only, with some absent. The sample records 90,000 to 100,000 clones, roughly 86% being singletons. The V gene is TRBV4-1, the J gene TRBJ2-7, with D uncertain. This TCR was sampled from an adult who received the AZD1222 COVID-19 vaccine. The source material was peripheral blood, sampled 28 days after the second AZD1222 dose. In DNA, the CDR3 is TGCGCCAGCAGCCAAGATGGTTGGCCTGGCCCCCTCTACGAGCAGTACTTC. Its translation: CASSQDGWPGPLYEQYF.